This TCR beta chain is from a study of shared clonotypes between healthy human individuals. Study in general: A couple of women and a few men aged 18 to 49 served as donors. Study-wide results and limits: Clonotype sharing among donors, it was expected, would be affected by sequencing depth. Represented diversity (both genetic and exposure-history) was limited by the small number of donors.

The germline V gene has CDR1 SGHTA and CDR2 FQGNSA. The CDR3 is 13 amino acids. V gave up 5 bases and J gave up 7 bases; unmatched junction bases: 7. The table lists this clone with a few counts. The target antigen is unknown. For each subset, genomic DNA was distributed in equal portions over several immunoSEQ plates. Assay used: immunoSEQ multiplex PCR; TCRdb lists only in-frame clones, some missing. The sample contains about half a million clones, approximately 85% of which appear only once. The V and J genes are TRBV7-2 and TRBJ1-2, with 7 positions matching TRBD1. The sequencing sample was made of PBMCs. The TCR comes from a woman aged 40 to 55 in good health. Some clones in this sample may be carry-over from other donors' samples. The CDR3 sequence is CASSLDRVGGYTF. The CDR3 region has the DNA TGTGCCAGCAGCCTCGACAGGGTGGGTGGCTACACCTTC.